These T cell receptor beta chains were read from a single sample in a study of T cell repertoires in cytomegalovirus infection. MiXCR, run by TCRdb on the reads, gives a single entry per CDR3 protein. Here the sample spans about 490,000 distinct CDR3 sequences, about 11% being singletons. Sequencing used PBMCs. The receptors stem from a human donor in good health (CMV status not recorded). Some clones in this sample may be carry-over from other donors' samples. Both conserved end residues are part of each CDR3. Fields, in order: clone size, J gene, D gene, V gene, CDR3 DNA, CDR3 protein. A D gene is named only where the DNA matches it firmly. Size values are once, few and many counts, or a class for expanded clones, and some rows have none.

clone_size: many
j_call: TRBJ1-5
d_call: -
v_call: TRBV7-8
cdr3_nt: TGTGCCAGCAGCTCCCAGGGAGGGAGAAATCAGCCCCAGCATTTT
cdr3_aa: CASSSQGGRNQPQHF

clone_size: few
j_call: TRBJ1-4
d_call: TRBD1
v_call: TRBV29-1
cdr3_nt: TGCAGCGTTGTAAGAGGACAGGGGGATGAAAAACTGTTTTTT
cdr3_aa: CSVVRGQGDEKLFF

clone_size: -
j_call: TRBJ2-7
d_call: -
v_call: TRBV2
cdr3_nt: TGTGCCAGCATCCTGACACCTGCCTACGAGCAGTACTTC
cdr3_aa: CASILTPAYEQYF

clone_size: many
j_call: TRBJ1-4
d_call: -
v_call: TRBV12-3/TRBV12-4
cdr3_nt: TGTGCCAGCATGAAGATAAACGATGAAAAACTGTTTTTT
cdr3_aa: CASMKINDEKLFF

clone_size: many
j_call: TRBJ1-2
d_call: -
v_call: TRBV28
cdr3_nt: TGTGCCAGCAGTCCCTCAGGTTACTATGGCTACACCTTC
cdr3_aa: CASSPSGYYGYTF

clone_size: few
j_call: TRBJ2-7
d_call: -
v_call: TRBV15
cdr3_nt: TGTGCCACCGGGGAGTCCATCGTCGAGCAGTACTTC
cdr3_aa: CATGESIVEQYF

clone_size: many
j_call: TRBJ1-5
d_call: -
v_call: TRBV6-1
cdr3_nt: TGTGCCAGCAGTGAAGCGGGACCCCAGCCCCAGCATTTT
cdr3_aa: CASSEAGPQPQHF

clone_size: few
j_call: TRBJ2-4
d_call: TRBD2
v_call: TRBV20-1
cdr3_nt: TGCAGTGCTAGAGAGGTAGCGGGAGGAACCAAAAACATTCAGTACTTC
cdr3_aa: CSAREVAGGTKNIQYF

clone_size: few
j_call: TRBJ2-7
d_call: TRBD1
v_call: TRBV2
cdr3_nt: TGTGCCAGCAGTGAAGTCTCCGGGACAGGGCTAAACGAGCAGTACTTC
cdr3_aa: CASSEVSGTGLNEQYF

clone_size: many
j_call: TRBJ1-1
d_call: -
v_call: TRBV10-2
cdr3_nt: TGCGCCAGCAGTGCGACACAGGGAGGCACTGAAGCTTTCTTT
cdr3_aa: CASSATQGGTEAFF

clone_size: many
j_call: TRBJ1-1
d_call: -
v_call: TRBV7-9
cdr3_nt: TGTGCCAGCAGCTTATCCAGGGGTGAAGCTTTCTTT
cdr3_aa: CASSLSRGEAFF

clone_size: many
j_call: TRBJ2-7
d_call: -
v_call: TRBV7-3
cdr3_nt: TGTGCCAGCAGCCTGGGGAGAAATGACGAGCAGTACTTC
cdr3_aa: CASSLGRNDEQYF

clone_size: few
j_call: TRBJ2-1
d_call: -
v_call: TRBV11-3
cdr3_nt: TGTGCCAGCAGCTCCCCTGCAAGAGAGCAGTTCTTC
cdr3_aa: CASSSPAREQFF

clone_size: many
j_call: TRBJ1-5
d_call: TRBD1
v_call: TRBV6-2/TRBV6-3
cdr3_nt: TGTGCCAGCAGACCTCGGACAGGTCCCAATCAGCCCCAGCATTTT
cdr3_aa: CASRPRTGPNQPQHF

clone_size: many
j_call: TRBJ2-1
d_call: -
v_call: TRBV5-1
cdr3_nt: TGCGCCAGCAGCTTGGTGGGGGGAGATGAGCAGTTCTTC
cdr3_aa: CASSLVGGDEQFF

clone_size: many
j_call: TRBJ2-5
d_call: TRBD2
v_call: TRBV7-2
cdr3_nt: TGTGCCAGCAGCCGCCGGACTAGCGGGATGGCCCGAGAGCAAGAGACCCAGTACTTC
cdr3_aa: CASSRRTSGMAREQETQYF

clone_size: many
j_call: TRBJ2-2
d_call: -
v_call: TRBV14
cdr3_nt: TGTGCCAGCAGCCGTTTTTCCACCGGGGAGCTGTTTTTT
cdr3_aa: CASSRFSTGELFF

clone_size: few
j_call: TRBJ2-3
d_call: TRBD2
v_call: TRBV5-6
cdr3_nt: TGTGCCAGCAGACCCGGGACTAGCGGACCCACAGATACGCAGTATTTT
cdr3_aa: CASRPGTSGPTDTQYF

clone_size: -
j_call: TRBJ1-1
d_call: -
v_call: TRBV2
cdr3_nt: TGTGCCAGCAGCCAGGGACGGACGAACACTGAAGCTTTCTTT
cdr3_aa: CASSQGRTNTEAFF

clone_size: many
j_call: TRBJ2-5
d_call: -
v_call: TRBV7-6
cdr3_nt: TGTGCCAGCAGCTTAGGGACAAACCAAGAGACCCAGTACTTC
cdr3_aa: CASSLGTNQETQYF

clone_size: many
j_call: TRBJ2-1
d_call: TRBD2
v_call: TRBV7-9
cdr3_nt: TGTGCCAGCCCTCGGGGGGACGATGAGCAGTTCTTC
cdr3_aa: CASPRGDDEQFF

clone_size: many
j_call: TRBJ2-1
d_call: -
v_call: TRBV7-6
cdr3_nt: TGTGCCAGCAGCTTATGGGGAACCAATGAGCAGTTCTTC
cdr3_aa: CASSLWGTNEQFF

clone_size: many
j_call: TRBJ2-5
d_call: TRBD1
v_call: TRBV19
cdr3_nt: TGTGCCAGTAGTGACCGGGACAGGGTTTTAGGAGAGACCCAGTACTTC
cdr3_aa: CASSDRDRVLGETQYF

clone_size: many
j_call: TRBJ2-1
d_call: TRBD1
v_call: TRBV24-1
cdr3_nt: TGTGCCACCAGTGATTTGGGGACAGGGCACAATGAGCAGTTCTTC
cdr3_aa: CATSDLGTGHNEQFF

clone_size: many
j_call: TRBJ2-5
d_call: TRBD2
v_call: TRBV7-9
cdr3_nt: TGTGCCAGCAGCTCATCCGGGACTAGCGGGAGGATACAAGAGACCCAGTACTTC
cdr3_aa: CASSSSGTSGRIQETQYF

clone_size: many
j_call: TRBJ2-4
d_call: -
v_call: TRBV19
cdr3_nt: TGTGCCAGTAGCGACAGTCTAGCCAAAAACATTCAGTACTTC
cdr3_aa: CASSDSLAKNIQYF

clone_size: -
j_call: TRBJ2-7
d_call: -
v_call: TRBV2
cdr3_nt: TGTGCCAGCAGTGAAGGAAAGGGGCGAAGCGAGCAGTACTTC
cdr3_aa: CASSEGKGRSEQYF

clone_size: -
j_call: TRBJ1-4
d_call: -
v_call: TRBV4-2
cdr3_nt: TGTGCCAGCAGCCCTGAAATTGCAACTAATGAAAAACTGTTTTTT
cdr3_aa: CASSPEIATNEKLFF

clone_size: few
j_call: TRBJ2-2
d_call: TRBD2
v_call: TRBV29-1
cdr3_nt: TGCAGCGTTGAAGATCAAGCGGGAGTGGCCGGGGAGCTGTTTTTT
cdr3_aa: CSVEDQAGVAGELFF